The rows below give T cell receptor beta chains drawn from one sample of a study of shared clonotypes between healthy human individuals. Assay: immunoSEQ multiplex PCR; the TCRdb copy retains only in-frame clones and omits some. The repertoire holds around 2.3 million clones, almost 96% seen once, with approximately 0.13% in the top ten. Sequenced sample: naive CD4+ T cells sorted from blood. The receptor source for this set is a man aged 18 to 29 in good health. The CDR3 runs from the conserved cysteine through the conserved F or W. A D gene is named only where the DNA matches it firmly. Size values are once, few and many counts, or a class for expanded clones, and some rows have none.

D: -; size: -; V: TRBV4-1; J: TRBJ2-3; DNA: TGCGCCAGCAGCCTCGACCGAGCTAGCACAGATACGCAGTATTTT; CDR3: CASSLDRASTDTQYF
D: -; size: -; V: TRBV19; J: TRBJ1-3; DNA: TGTGCCAGTAGTAGCCAGCCCGGAAACACCATATATTTT; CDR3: CASSSQPGNTIYF
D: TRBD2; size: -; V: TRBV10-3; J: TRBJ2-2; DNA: TGTGCCATCCCCGGGACTAGCGGGAGTAGAGGCACCGGGGAGCTGTTTTTT; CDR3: CAIPGTSGSRGTGELFF
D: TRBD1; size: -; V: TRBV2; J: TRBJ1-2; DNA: TGTGCCAGCGATACTGACAGGGGCAGCTATGGCTACACCTTC; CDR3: CASDTDRGSYGYTF
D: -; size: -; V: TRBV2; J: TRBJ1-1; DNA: TGTGCCAGCACCCTCATGAACACTGAAGCTTTCTTT; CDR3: CASTLMNTEAFF
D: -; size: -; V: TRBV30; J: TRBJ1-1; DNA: TGTGCCTGGAGTGTATTCGGGGGGCGCGGAAGGACTGAAGCTTTCTTT; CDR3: CAWSVFGGRGRTEAFF
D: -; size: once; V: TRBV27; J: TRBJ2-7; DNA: TGTGCCACCGTACTACTGATGGCCTACGAGCAGTACTTC; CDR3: CATVLLMAYEQYF
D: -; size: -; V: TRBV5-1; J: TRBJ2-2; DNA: TGCGCCACCCCGTGGTTCACCGGGGAGCTGTTTTTT; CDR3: CATPWFTGELFF
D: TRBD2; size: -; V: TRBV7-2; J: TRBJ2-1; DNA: TGTGCCAGCAGCTCCCCTAGCGGGAGGGCCCTTGAGCAGTTCTTC; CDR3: CASSSPSGRALEQFF
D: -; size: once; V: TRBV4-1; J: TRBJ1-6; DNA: TGCGCCAGCAGCCAAGATTTAGGTAGCTCCTATAATTCACCCCTCCACTTT; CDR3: CASSQDLGSSYNSPLHF
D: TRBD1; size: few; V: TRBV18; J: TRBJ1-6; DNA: TGTGCCAGCTCACCGTCAGGGGGGAATTCACCCCTCCACTTT; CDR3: CASSPSGGNSPLHF
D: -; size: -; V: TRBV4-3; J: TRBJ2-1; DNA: TGCGCCAGCAGCCAAGATAAAGGGGAGATATATGAGCAGTTCTTC; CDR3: CASSQDKGEIYEQFF
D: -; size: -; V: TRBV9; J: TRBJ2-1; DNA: TGTGCCAGCAGCGTAGCACTAGCCTACCCCTACAATGAGCAGTTCTTC; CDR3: CASSVALAYPYNEQFF
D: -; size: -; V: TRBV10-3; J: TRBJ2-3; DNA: TGTGCCATCAGTACTCCGGGACTCCAACCAGGATATAATACGCAGTATTTT; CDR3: CAISTPGLQPGYNTQYF
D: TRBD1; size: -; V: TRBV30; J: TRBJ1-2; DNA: TGTGCCTGGAGTTTACAGGGGGTAGGATATGGCTACACCTTC; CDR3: CAWSLQGVGYGYTF
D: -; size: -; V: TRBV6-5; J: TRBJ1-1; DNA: TGTGCCAGCAGGCAGACTGTGAACACTGAAGCTTTCTTT; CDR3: CASRQTVNTEAFF
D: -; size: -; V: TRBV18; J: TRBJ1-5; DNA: TGTGCCAGCTCCCCTTCACCCCAGCATTTT; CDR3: CASSPSPQHF
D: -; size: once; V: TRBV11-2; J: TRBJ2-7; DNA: TGTGCCAGCAGCCCCGCCGGACCGAACTACGAGCAGTACTTC; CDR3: CASSPAGPNYEQYF
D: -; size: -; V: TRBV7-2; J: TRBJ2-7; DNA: TGTGCCAGCAGCTTAGCTCCAGGGCCGAACGAGCAGTACTTC; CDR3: CASSLAPGPNEQYF
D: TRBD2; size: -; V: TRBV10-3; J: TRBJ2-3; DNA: TGTGCCATCAGTGAGGGGGGCGGGAGGCCAGATACGCAGTATTTT; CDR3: CAISEGGGRPDTQYF
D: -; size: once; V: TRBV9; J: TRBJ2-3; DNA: TGTGCCAGCAGCGTTTTCACAGATACGCAGTATTTT; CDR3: CASSVFTDTQYF
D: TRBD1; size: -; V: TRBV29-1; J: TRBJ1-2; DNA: TGCAGCGCTACAGGACAGGGTCTTATGTCGTATGGCTACACCTTC; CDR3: CSATGQGLMSYGYTF
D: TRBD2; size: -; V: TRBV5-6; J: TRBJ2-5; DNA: TGTGCCAGCAGCTTGACTAGCGGACTCCAAGAGACCCAGTACTTC; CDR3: CASSLTSGLQETQYF